Listed below are T cell receptor beta chains from one sample, sequenced in a study of radiation and T cells in renal cell carcinoma. TCRdb's copy holds only in-frame clones and misses some; the assay was immunoSEQ multiplex PCR. This table holds 140,000 to 150,000 clones, 75% to 90% found once. The sequencing here drew on blood, taken from a patient whose treatment included radiotherapy and nephrectomy. Every receptor here comes from a woman aged 45-60 years with renal cell carcinoma. The CDR3 runs from the conserved cysteine through the conserved F or W. The D gene is left open where the match is weak. The listing skips clone size in some rows; elsewhere it reads once, few, many or a size class.

j_gene: TRBJ1-5; v_gene: TRBV21-1; abundance: NA; d_gene: NA; CDR3aa: CARLEGVSNQPQHF; CDR3nt: TGTGCCCGGCTAGAGGGGGTTAGCAATCAGCCCCAGCATTTT
j_gene: TRBJ2-5; v_gene: TRBV15; abundance: once; d_gene: NA; CDR3aa: CATSRDNGPEETQYF; CDR3nt: TGTGCCACCAGCAGAGATAACGGGCCCGAAGAGACCCAGTACTTC
j_gene: TRBJ1-2; v_gene: TRBV7-9; abundance: NA; d_gene: TRBD1; CDR3aa: CASSLLQGASYTF; CDR3nt: TGTGCCAGCAGCTTACTACAGGGGGCGTCATACACCTTC
j_gene: TRBJ2-3; v_gene: TRBV28; abundance: NA; d_gene: NA; CDR3aa: CAHSLEGVTDTQYF; CDR3nt: TGTGCCCACAGTTTAGAGGGAGTCACAGATACGCAGTATTTT
j_gene: TRBJ1-1; v_gene: TRBV5-4; abundance: NA; d_gene: TRBD1; CDR3aa: CASSASRDRLVKAEF; CDR3nt: TGTGCCAGCAGCGCCAGCCGGGACAGATTGGTGAAAGCGGAGTTT
j_gene: TRBJ1-1; v_gene: TRBV5-8; abundance: NA; d_gene: TRBD1; CDR3aa: CASSLFWTGQNTEAFF; CDR3nt: TGTGCCAGCAGCTTGTTTTGGACAGGGCAAAACACTGAAGCTTTCTTT
j_gene: TRBJ2-3; v_gene: TRBV9; abundance: once; d_gene: NA; CDR3aa: CASSVSQGIADTQYF; CDR3nt: TGTGCCAGCAGCGTATCGCAGGGGATCGCAGATACGCAGTATTTT
j_gene: TRBJ2-7; v_gene: TRBV14; abundance: NA; d_gene: NA; CDR3aa: CASSQTLYEQYF; CDR3nt: TGTGCCAGCAGCCAAACCTTATACGAGCAGTACTTC
j_gene: TRBJ2-1; v_gene: TRBV19; abundance: once; d_gene: TRBD1; CDR3aa: CASKIGTGGLGEQFF; CDR3nt: TGTGCCAGCAAGATTGGGACAGGGGGCCTGGGTGAGCAGTTCTTC
j_gene: TRBJ1-5; v_gene: TRBV6-1; abundance: NA; d_gene: NA; CDR3aa: CASSATPWPNQPQHF; CDR3nt: TGTGCCAGCAGTGCCACCCCCTGGCCCAATCAGCCCCAGCATTTT
j_gene: TRBJ1-5; v_gene: TRBV18; abundance: NA; d_gene: TRBD1; CDR3aa: CASSDSGTEPNQPQHF; CDR3nt: TGTGCCAGCTCAGACTCCGGGACAGAACCCAATCAGCCCCAGCATTTT
j_gene: TRBJ2-1; v_gene: TRBV19; abundance: NA; d_gene: TRBD2; CDR3aa: CASKSTGGGFYEQFF; CDR3nt: TGTGCCAGTAAATCGACTGGGGGGGGATTCTATGAGCAGTTCTTC
j_gene: TRBJ1-5; v_gene: TRBV2; abundance: NA; d_gene: NA; CDR3aa: CASSGSSAAYSNQPQHF; CDR3nt: TGTGCCAGCAGTGGATCGTCGGCCGCGTATAGCAATCAGCCCCAGCATTTT
j_gene: TRBJ2-2; v_gene: TRBV9; abundance: NA; d_gene: TRBD1; CDR3aa: CASSVVAGTGVTGELFF; CDR3nt: TGTGCCAGCAGCGTAGTCGCCGGGACAGGGGTGACCGGGGAGCTGTTTTTT
j_gene: TRBJ1-2; v_gene: TRBV7-2; abundance: NA; d_gene: NA; CDR3aa: CASSPGANYGYTF; CDR3nt: TGTGCCAGCAGCCCGGGAGCTAACTATGGCTACACCTTC
j_gene: TRBJ2-7; v_gene: TRBV28; abundance: NA; d_gene: TRBD1; CDR3aa: CASISTGAAYEQYF; CDR3nt: TGTGCCAGCATTTCGACAGGGGCGGCCTACGAGCAGTACTTC
j_gene: TRBJ2-7; v_gene: TRBV6-5; abundance: NA; d_gene: TRBD1; CDR3aa: CASSYSSGTGEEQYF; CDR3nt: TGTGCCAGCAGTTACTCCTCCGGGACAGGGGAGGAGCAGTACTTC
j_gene: TRBJ2-6; v_gene: TRBV28; abundance: NA; d_gene: NA; CDR3aa: CASDSPQPSGANVLTF; CDR3nt: TGTGCCAGCGACTCACCACAGCCTTCTGGGGCCAACGTCCTGACTTTC
j_gene: TRBJ2-1; v_gene: TRBV19; abundance: few; d_gene: TRBD2; CDR3aa: CASSGRVEQFF; CDR3nt: TGTGCCAGTAGTGGGAGGGTTGAGCAGTTCTTC
j_gene: TRBJ2-7; v_gene: TRBV5-1; abundance: NA; d_gene: NA; CDR3aa: CASTEVGTTYEQYF; CDR3nt: TGCGCCAGCACCGAGGTCGGGACAACGTACGAGCAGTACTTC
j_gene: TRBJ2-3; v_gene: TRBV5-1; abundance: NA; d_gene: TRBD2; CDR3aa: CASSLGPSGGTDTQYF; CDR3nt: TGCGCCAGCAGCTTGGGTCCTAGCGGGGGCACAGATACGCAGTATTTT
j_gene: TRBJ1-2; v_gene: TRBV5-4; abundance: NA; d_gene: TRBD1; CDR3aa: CASIKPGQGLGYTF; CDR3nt: TGTGCCAGCATCAAACCGGGACAGGGATTGGGCTACACCTTC
j_gene: TRBJ2-7; v_gene: TRBV7-2; abundance: NA; d_gene: NA; CDR3aa: CASSLAGRTAYEQYF; CDR3nt: TGTGCCAGCAGCTTAGCAGGGCGGACAGCCTACGAGCAGTACTTC
j_gene: TRBJ2-3; v_gene: TRBV10-1; abundance: NA; d_gene: NA; CDR3aa: CASRAGSSTDTQYF; CDR3nt: TGCGCCAGCAGAGCAGGGAGTAGCACAGATACGCAGTATTTT
j_gene: TRBJ2-7; v_gene: TRBV4-1; abundance: NA; d_gene: TRBD1; CDR3aa: CASSQARGTYEQYF; CDR3nt: TGCGCCAGCAGCCAAGCCAGGGGGACCTACGAGCAGTACTTC
j_gene: TRBJ2-2; v_gene: TRBV27; abundance: NA; d_gene: TRBD1; CDR3aa: CASSFTGVPGELFF; CDR3nt: TGTGCCAGCAGTTTCACAGGGGTGCCCGGGGAGCTGTTTTTT
j_gene: TRBJ1-1; v_gene: TRBV7-9; abundance: NA; d_gene: TRBD1; CDR3aa: CASSLGGTVNTEAFF; CDR3nt: TGTGCCAGCAGCTTAGGAGGGACAGTGAACACTGAAGCTTTCTTT
j_gene: TRBJ1-1; v_gene: TRBV7-2; abundance: NA; d_gene: NA; CDR3aa: CASSLVYTEAFF; CDR3nt: TGTGCCAGCAGCTTAGTGTACACTGAAGCTTTCTTT
j_gene: TRBJ2-3; v_gene: TRBV19; abundance: once; d_gene: NA; CDR3aa: CASSTGTPDTQYF; CDR3nt: TGTGCCAGTAGTACCGGGACGCCAGATACGCAGTATTTT
j_gene: TRBJ1-1; v_gene: TRBV14; abundance: NA; d_gene: NA; CDR3aa: CASSQPPMNTEAFF; CDR3nt: TGTGCCAGCAGCCAACCGCCCATGAACACTGAAGCTTTCTTT
j_gene: TRBJ1-2; v_gene: TRBV7-2; abundance: NA; d_gene: NA; CDR3aa: CASSLSGIDGYTF; CDR3nt: TGTGCCAGCAGCTTGTCAGGGATTGATGGCTACACCTTC
j_gene: TRBJ2-5; v_gene: TRBV6-1; abundance: NA; d_gene: NA; CDR3aa: CASSEPGLETQYF; CDR3nt: TGTGCCAGCAGTGAACCAGGGCTAGAGACCCAGTACTTC
j_gene: TRBJ1-2; v_gene: TRBV28; abundance: NA; d_gene: TRBD1; CDR3aa: CASSTGQGDYGYTF; CDR3nt: TGTGCCAGCAGTACCGGACAGGGGGACTATGGCTACACCTTC
j_gene: TRBJ2-1; v_gene: TRBV27; abundance: NA; d_gene: TRBD2; CDR3aa: CASSFERGIPSYNEQFF; CDR3nt: TGTGCCAGCAGTTTCGAGCGGGGGATTCCCTCCTACAATGAGCAGTTCTTC
j_gene: TRBJ2-5; v_gene: TRBV11-2; abundance: NA; d_gene: NA; CDR3aa: CASSLGNSPYQETQYF; CDR3nt: TGTGCCAGCAGCTTGGGTAACTCGCCGTACCAAGAGACCCAGTACTTC
j_gene: TRBJ2-7; v_gene: TRBV4-1; abundance: few; d_gene: NA; CDR3aa: CASSQAGLKLTYEQYF; CDR3nt: TGCGCCAGCAGCCAAGCGGGACTCAAACTTACCTACGAGCAGTACTTC
j_gene: TRBJ2-2; v_gene: TRBV2; abundance: NA; d_gene: TRBD2; CDR3aa: CASRHETSGGPLPGELFF; CDR3nt: TGTGCCAGCAGGCACGAGACTAGCGGGGGCCCTCTCCCCGGGGAGCTGTTTTTT
j_gene: TRBJ1-3; v_gene: TRBV27; abundance: few; d_gene: NA; CDR3aa: CASSSRPPYSGNTIYF; CDR3nt: TGTGCCAGCAGTTCCCGACCCCCTTACTCTGGAAACACCATATATTTT
j_gene: TRBJ2-1; v_gene: TRBV9; abundance: NA; d_gene: NA; CDR3aa: CASSVSWRSSGASEQFF; CDR3nt: TGTGCCAGCAGCGTAAGTTGGAGGAGTAGCGGAGCTTCTGAGCAGTTCTTC
j_gene: TRBJ2-7; v_gene: TRBV7-8; abundance: once; d_gene: NA; CDR3aa: CASSLTYEQYF; CDR3nt: TGTGCCAGCAGCTTAACCTACGAGCAGTACTTC
j_gene: TRBJ2-1; v_gene: TRBV18; abundance: NA; d_gene: NA; CDR3aa: CASSSRTGDNEQFF; CDR3nt: TGTGCCAGCTCATCGAGGACTGGGGACAATGAGCAGTTCTTC
j_gene: TRBJ2-7; v_gene: TRBV4-3; abundance: NA; d_gene: NA; CDR3aa: CASSQVGPAGEQYF; CDR3nt: TGCGCCAGCAGCCAAGTGGGCCCCGCGGGCGAGCAGTACTTC
j_gene: TRBJ2-2; v_gene: TRBV10-3; abundance: NA; d_gene: NA; CDR3aa: CAISEFGTANTGELFF; CDR3nt: TGTGCCATCAGTGAGTTTGGGACGGCGAACACCGGGGAGCTGTTTTTT
j_gene: TRBJ1-2; v_gene: TRBV19; abundance: NA; d_gene: NA; CDR3aa: CASDGGPYGYTF; CDR3nt: TGTGCCAGTGATGGGGGGCCCTATGGCTACACCTTC
j_gene: TRBJ1-3; v_gene: TRBV9; abundance: NA; d_gene: NA; CDR3aa: CASSVSPTVGNTIYF; CDR3nt: TGTGCCAGCAGCGTATCTCCGACAGTAGGAAACACCATATATTTT
j_gene: TRBJ1-5; v_gene: TRBV30; abundance: NA; d_gene: NA; CDR3aa: CAWADGSNQPQHF; CDR3nt: TGTGCCTGGGCCGACGGGAGCAATCAGCCCCAGCATTTT
j_gene: TRBJ2-1; v_gene: TRBV11-3; abundance: NA; d_gene: TRBD1; CDR3aa: CASSPRDRGNEQFF; CDR3nt: TGTGCCAGCAGCCCGCGGGACAGGGGGAATGAGCAGTTCTTC
j_gene: TRBJ1-1; v_gene: TRBV29-1; abundance: NA; d_gene: NA; CDR3aa: CSVALGLDTEAFF; CDR3nt: TGCAGCGTTGCTTTAGGTTTAGACACTGAAGCTTTCTTT
j_gene: TRBJ2-5; v_gene: TRBV7-8; abundance: NA; d_gene: TRBD2; CDR3aa: CASSLVGGSSLETQYF; CDR3nt: TGTGCCAGCAGCTTAGTGGGCGGGAGTTCGCTAGAGACCCAGTACTTC
j_gene: TRBJ1-1; v_gene: TRBV2; abundance: NA; d_gene: NA; CDR3aa: CASDTPDVAFF; CDR3nt: TGTGCCAGTGACACCCCAGATGTTGCTTTCTTT
j_gene: TRBJ2-1; v_gene: TRBV5-6; abundance: NA; d_gene: TRBD1; CDR3aa: CASSLSGRGYNEQFF; CDR3nt: TGTGCCAGCAGCTTGTCGGGCAGGGGGTACAATGAGCAGTTCTTC
j_gene: TRBJ2-2; v_gene: TRBV18; abundance: NA; d_gene: NA; CDR3aa: CASSPWTAYTGELFF; CDR3nt: TGTGCCAGCTCACCTTGGACAGCCTACACCGGGGAGCTGTTTTTT
j_gene: TRBJ2-7; v_gene: TRBV6-5; abundance: NA; d_gene: NA; CDR3aa: CASSYGGTDYEQYF; CDR3nt: TGTGCCAGCAGTTACGGGGGGACGGATTACGAGCAGTACTTC
j_gene: TRBJ1-3; v_gene: TRBV10-3; abundance: NA; d_gene: TRBD1; CDR3aa: CAISDRGSGNTIYF; CDR3nt: TGTGCCATCAGTGACAGGGGGTCTGGAAACACCATATATTTT
j_gene: TRBJ2-3; v_gene: TRBV4-3; abundance: once; d_gene: NA; CDR3aa: CASSQDGDSTDTQYF; CDR3nt: TGCGCCAGCAGCCAAGATGGGGACTCGACAGATACGCAGTATTTT
j_gene: TRBJ2-1; v_gene: TRBV5-6; abundance: NA; d_gene: TRBD1; CDR3aa: CASSARDRGLYNEQFF; CDR3nt: TGTGCCAGCAGCGCCCGGGACAGGGGCCTATACAATGAGCAGTTCTTC
j_gene: TRBJ2-4; v_gene: TRBV15; abundance: NA; d_gene: TRBD1; CDR3aa: CATSREGQGVYIQYF; CDR3nt: TGTGCCACCAGCAGAGAGGGACAGGGGGTCTACATTCAGTACTTC